What follows describes a single T cell receptor (beta chain). The data were taken from a study of blood T cell repertoires in COVID-19. Study information: COVID-19 samples from acute and convalescent phases originated in the United States, Italy and Spain. The cDNA or gDNA used as material had been derived from T cells, B-cell-depleted T cells, or PBMCs.

In the original processing: For nucleated cells, counts were estimated from reference gene primer amplification. Some clones are missing from TCRdb's copy, which holds only in-frame ones; the method was immunoSEQ multiplex PCR. The V and J calls and the clone size are those of that table, but D and trimming were determined from the DNA. This table has 65,000 to 70,000 clones, roughly 81% appearing once. The TCR comes from a human donor in a cohort sampled during active COVID-19. The sample taken for sequencing was peripheral blood.

As DNA, the CDR3 is TGTGCCAGCACTTGGGGGGGGGATGAGCAGTTCTTC. This codes for CASTWGGDEQFF. The V and J genes are TRBV25-1 and TRBJ2-1, with 7 bases fitting TRBD2. The length of the CDR3 is 12 residues. Trimming at V came to 7 bases and at J to 8 bases, leaving 5 bases not matched to a gene. Germline V CDR1 and CDR2: MGHDK, SYGVNS.